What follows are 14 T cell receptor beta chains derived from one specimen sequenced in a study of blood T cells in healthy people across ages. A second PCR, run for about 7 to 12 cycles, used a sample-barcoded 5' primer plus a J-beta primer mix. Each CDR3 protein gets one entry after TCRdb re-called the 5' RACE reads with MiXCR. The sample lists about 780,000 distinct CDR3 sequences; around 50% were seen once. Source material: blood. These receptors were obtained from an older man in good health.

The CDR3 region has the DNA TGTGCCAGCAGCTTAGGCTGGATCAACGGGGAGCAGTACTTC. Amino acids: CASSLGWINGEQYF. This chain links TRBV7-2 with TRBJ2-7, with D unclear. Germline lookup yields CDR1 SGHTA and CDR2 FQGNSA. This CDR3 has 14 residues. The V and J ends lost 1 base and 7 bases respectively, with 14 bases between them.

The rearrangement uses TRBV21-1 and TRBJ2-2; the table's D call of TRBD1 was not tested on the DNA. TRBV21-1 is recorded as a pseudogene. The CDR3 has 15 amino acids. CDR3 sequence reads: CASSKVGQNTGELFF. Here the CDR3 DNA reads TGTGCCAGCAGCAAAGTTGGACAGAACACCGGGGAGCTGTTTTTT.

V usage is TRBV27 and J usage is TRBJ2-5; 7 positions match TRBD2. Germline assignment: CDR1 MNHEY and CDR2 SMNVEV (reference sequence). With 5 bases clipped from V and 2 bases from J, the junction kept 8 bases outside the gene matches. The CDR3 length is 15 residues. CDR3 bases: TGTGCCAGCAGTGATTGGGAGGGGTGGCAAGAGACCCAGTACTTC. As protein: CASSDWEGWQETQYF.

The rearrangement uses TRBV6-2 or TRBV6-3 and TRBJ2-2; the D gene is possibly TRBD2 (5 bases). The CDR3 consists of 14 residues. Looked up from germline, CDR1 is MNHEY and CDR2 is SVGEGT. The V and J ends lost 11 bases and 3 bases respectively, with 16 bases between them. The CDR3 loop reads CASRGTSDTGELFF. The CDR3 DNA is TGTGCCTCCCGGGGAACTAGTGACACCGGGGAGCTGTTTTTT.

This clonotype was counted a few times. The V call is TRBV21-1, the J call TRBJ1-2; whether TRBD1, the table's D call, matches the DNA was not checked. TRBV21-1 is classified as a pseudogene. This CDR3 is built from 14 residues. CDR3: CASSILRDRGGYTF. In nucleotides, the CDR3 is TGTGCCAGCAGCATACTCCGGGACAGGGGAGGCTACACCTTC.

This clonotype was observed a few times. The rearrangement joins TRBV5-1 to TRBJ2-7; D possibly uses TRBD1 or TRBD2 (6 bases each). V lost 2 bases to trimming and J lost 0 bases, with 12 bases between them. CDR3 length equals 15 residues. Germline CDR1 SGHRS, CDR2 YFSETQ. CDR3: CASSFTGASSYEQYF. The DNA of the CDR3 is TGCGCCAGCAGCTTTACGGGGGCGAGCTCCTACGAGCAGTACTTC.

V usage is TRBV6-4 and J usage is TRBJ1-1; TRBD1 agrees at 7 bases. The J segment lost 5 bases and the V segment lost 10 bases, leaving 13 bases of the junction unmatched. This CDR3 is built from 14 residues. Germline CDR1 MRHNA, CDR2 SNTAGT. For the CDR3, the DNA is TGTGCCACGCGAGACAGCTCCAGGGGGACTGAAGCTTTCTTT. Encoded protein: CATRDSSRGTEAFF.

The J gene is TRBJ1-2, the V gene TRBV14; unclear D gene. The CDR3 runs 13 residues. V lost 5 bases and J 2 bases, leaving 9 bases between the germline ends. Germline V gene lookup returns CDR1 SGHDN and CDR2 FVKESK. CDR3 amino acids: CASSFTVNYGYTF. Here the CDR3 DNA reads TGTGCCAGCAGCTTCACAGTGAACTATGGCTACACCTTC.

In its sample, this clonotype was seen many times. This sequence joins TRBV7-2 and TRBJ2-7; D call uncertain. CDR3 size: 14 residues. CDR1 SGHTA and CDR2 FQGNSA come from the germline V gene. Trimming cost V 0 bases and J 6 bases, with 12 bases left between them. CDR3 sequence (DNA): TGTGCCAGCAGCTTAGCGAGCTCGAGGTTCGAGCAGTACTTC. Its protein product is CASSLASSRFEQYF.

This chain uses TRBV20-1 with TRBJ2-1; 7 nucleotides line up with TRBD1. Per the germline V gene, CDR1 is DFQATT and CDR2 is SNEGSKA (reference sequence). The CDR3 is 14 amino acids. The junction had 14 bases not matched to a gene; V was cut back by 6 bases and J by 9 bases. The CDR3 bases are TGCAGTGCCCAGGGGGACACCCGGCCGGGTGAGCAGTTCTTC. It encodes CSAQGDTRPGEQFF.

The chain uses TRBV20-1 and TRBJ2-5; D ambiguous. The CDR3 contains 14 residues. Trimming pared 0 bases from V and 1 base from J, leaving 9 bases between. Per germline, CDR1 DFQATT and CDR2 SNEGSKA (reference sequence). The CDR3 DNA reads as TGCAGTGCTAGAGACCGTCTGGGCCAAGAGACCCAGTACTTC. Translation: CSARDRLGQETQYF.

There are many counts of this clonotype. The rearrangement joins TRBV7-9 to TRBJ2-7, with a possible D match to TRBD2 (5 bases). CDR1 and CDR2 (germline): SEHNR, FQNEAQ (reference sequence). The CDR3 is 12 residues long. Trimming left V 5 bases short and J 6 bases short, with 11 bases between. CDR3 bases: TGTGCCAGCAGCCCACTAGGAGCCGAGCAGTACTTC. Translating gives CASSPLGAEQYF.

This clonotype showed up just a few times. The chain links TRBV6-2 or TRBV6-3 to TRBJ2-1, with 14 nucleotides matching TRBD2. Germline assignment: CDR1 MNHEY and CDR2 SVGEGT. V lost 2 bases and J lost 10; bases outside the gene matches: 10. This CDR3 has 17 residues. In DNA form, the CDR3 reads TGTGCCAGCAGTTACACCGGGGGGACTAGCGGGAGTAAAGAGCAGTTCTTC. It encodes CASSYTGGTSGSKEQFF.

The DNA of the CDR3 is TGTGCCAGCAAGGACTGGTCGAGCTCCTACAATGAGCAGTTCTTC. Translating gives CASKDWSSSYNEQFF. This rearrangement joins TRBV12-3 or TRBV12-4 to TRBJ2-1, with a weak D call TRBD2 (5 bases). V lost 7 bases and J lost 0, with 13 bases in between. The CDR3 sequence is 15 residues long.